Below, 10 T cell receptor beta chains from the same sample are listed, as sequenced in a study of blood T cell repertoires in COVID-19. Assay: immunoSEQ multiplex PCR; the TCRdb copy retains only in-frame clones and omits some. The table includes 70,000 to 85,000 clones, 80% to 90% detected once. The specimen was peripheral blood. The receptors stem from a man at least 80 years old with active or convalescent COVID-19.

The genes are TRBV6-5 and TRBJ1-3, with D unresolved. Trimming stripped 0 bases from V and 4 bases from J, with 13 bases between. This CDR3 comprises 16 residues. Looked up from germline, CDR1 is MNHEY and CDR2 is SVGAGI. This CDR3 reads CASSYSEPPGGNTIYF. CDR3 DNA sequence: TGTGCCAGCAGTTACTCTGAACCTCCTGGCGGAAACACCATATATTTT.

The chain combines TRBV6-6 with TRBJ1-2, with unresolved D. The CDR3 has 13 amino acids. V lost 4 bases and J 2 bases, leaving 8 bases between the germline ends. Germline assignment: CDR1 MNHNY and CDR2 SVGAGI (reference sequence). The CDR3 sequence: CASSSTENYGYTF. The CDR3 DNA is TGTGCCAGCAGTTCTACTGAGAACTATGGCTACACCTTC.

This chain joins TRBV10-3 and TRBJ2-4, with 9 bases aligning to TRBD2. The germline V gene encodes CDR1 ENHRY and CDR2 SYGVKD. Trimming took 4 bases from V and 5 from J; bases not matched to a gene: 6. There are 15 residues in the CDR3. Here the CDR3 DNA reads TGTGCCATCAGTGCGCGGGGGGGCGGGCAAAACATTCAGTACTTC. Its translation: CAISARGGGQNIQYF.

The chain employs TRBV29-1 and TRBJ2-5, with D possibly TRBD1 on 5 matching bases. With 4 bases removed from V and 1 base from J, the gap between germline ends came to 10 bases. Germline CDR1 is SQVTM and CDR2 is ANQGSEA. The CDR3 is 13 residues long. The CDR3 sequence is CSVGGQGQETQYF. In DNA, the CDR3 is TGCAGCGTTGGCGGCCAGGGCCAAGAGACCCAGTACTTC.

This chain uses TRBV2 with TRBJ1-1; D gene ambiguous. CDR1 SNHLY and CDR2 FYNNEI come from the germline V gene. The CDR3 has 11 amino acids. Deletions cut 8 bases from V and 3 bases from J, with 7 bases between. CDR3: CASGRDTEAFF. CDR3 bases: TGTGCCAGCGGCCGGGACACTGAAGCTTTCTTT.

The gene calls are TRBV7-9 and TRBJ2-1, with 7 nucleotides matching TRBD2. The germline V gene has CDR1 SEHNR and CDR2 FQNEAQ (reference sequence). CDR3 length: 17 amino acids. The V and J ends lost 3 bases and 8 bases, in that order; junction bases with no gene match: 16. As DNA, the CDR3 is TGTGCCAGCAGCTTCGAGAGCCGGGACTACCTCGGCGATGAGCAGTTCTTC. This codes for CASSFESRDYLGDEQFF.

This chain links TRBV19 with TRBJ1-1; no clear D. Between the trimmed V and J ends, which lost 5 bases and 1 base, there was a span of 8 bases. The CDR3 is 13 residues long. The germline V gene encodes CDR1 LNHDA and CDR2 SQIVND (reference sequence). The CDR3 nucleotides are TGTGCCAGTAGTTCTCAGAAGAACACTGAAGCTTTCTTT. Its translation is CASSSQKNTEAFF.

In DNA form, the CDR3 reads TGTGCCACAGGTGGTGGGGGAGGTAATGAAAAACTGTTTTTT. It yields the protein CATGGGGGNEKLFF. The gene calls are TRBV10-3 and TRBJ1-4; a possible D gene is TRBD1 (5 bases). The V gene's germline CDR1 is ENHRY and CDR2 SYGVKD. This CDR3 is 14 amino acids long. Trimming took off 10 bases at V and 4 bases at J, with 16 bases between the two ends.

The chain links TRBV10-1 to TRBJ1-1, with no clear D. The CDR3 covers 12 residues. V was clipped by 5 bases and J by 10 bases, with 14 bases between them. The germline V gene has CDR1 WNHNN and CDR2 SYGVQD (reference sequence). The CDR3 region is CASSPLLVGAFF. The CDR3 nucleotides read TGCGCCAGCAGTCCACTTCTGGTTGGAGCTTTCTTT.

The rearrangement uses TRBV18 and TRBJ1-1; 9 bases are a match to TRBD1. The CDR3 is 17 amino acids. Losses at the gene ends were 2 bases for V and 0 bases for J; bases not matched to a gene: 7. Germline V gene sequence: CDR1 KGHSH, CDR2 LQKENI. CDR3 nucleotides: TGTGCCAGCTCACCAAGACAGGGGGATCCAATGAACACTGAAGCTTTCTTT. This encodes CASSPRQGDPMNTEAFF.